Below are 29 T cell receptor beta chains sequenced from a single sample in a study of PD-L1 blockade in urothelial cancer. Some clones are missing from TCRdb's copy, which holds only in-frame ones; the method was immunoSEQ multiplex PCR. The sample shows around 56,000 clones, around 83% of them seen only once. Sequenced material: PBMCs, taken around atezolizumab (anti-PD-L1) treatment. These receptors all stem from a man aged 50 to 59 with urothelial cancer.

The CDR3 DNA is TGTGCCTGGAGTGGGTCGGCTAGCGGGAGTATTGGGACCTACAATGAGCAGTTCTTC. This encodes CAWSGSASGSIGTYNEQFF. The chain couples TRBV30 to TRBJ2-1; 10 nucleotides match TRBD2. V dropped 1 base and J dropped 2; count of bases not matched to a gene: 14. Germline V gene lookup returns CDR1 GTSNPN and CDR2 SVGIG (reference sequence). The CDR3 length is 19 residues.

J is TRBJ2-1 and V is TRBV2, with 7 bases identical to TRBD2. CDR1 SNHLY and CDR2 FYNNEI come from the germline V gene. The CDR3 is 15 residues long. The V gene end was trimmed by 6 bases and the J gene end by 7 bases; junction bases not matched to a gene: 12. The CDR3 loop is CASRAPGREQNEQFF. Written as DNA, the CDR3 is TGTGCCAGCAGGGCCCCGGGGCGGGAGCAAAATGAGCAGTTCTTC.

J is TRBJ2-7 and V is TRBV5-1; 7 bases agree with TRBD2. From germline, CDR1 is SGHRS and CDR2 YFSETQ. V gave up 4 bases and J gave up 3 bases; unmatched junction bases: 7. The CDR3 length is 14 residues. CDR3 protein: CASSRKSGNYEQYF. The DNA for the CDR3 is TGCGCCAGCAGCCGAAAAAGCGGGAACTACGAGCAGTACTTC.

This clone was seen only a few times. The rearrangement uses TRBV5-5 and TRBJ2-1, with a possible D match to TRBD1 (6 bases). Trimming took 4 bases from V and 9 from J, leaving 20 bases between them. Looked up from germline, CDR1 is SGHKS and CDR2 is YYEKEE (reference sequence). The CDR3 is made up of 15 amino acids. CDR3 residues: CASSPVGHTMGEQFF. The CDR3 coding sequence is TGTGCCAGCAGCCCCGTGGGACACACGATGGGTGAGCAGTTCTTC.

This clone was seen a few times. This chain's CDR3 is CASSLRGEGEKLFF. The CDR3 coding sequence is TGTGCCAGCAGTTTAAGGGGGGAGGGAGAAAAACTGTTTTTT. This chain joins TRBV28 and TRBJ1-4; D may be TRBD1 (6 bases). V lost 2 bases to trimming and J lost 8 bases, with 12 bases between them. The CDR3 extends over 14 amino acids. From germline, CDR1 is MDHEN and CDR2 SYDVKM.

The rearrangement uses TRBV28 and TRBJ2-7; the match to TRBD1 covers 9 bases. V was clipped by 0 bases and J by 4 bases; unmatched bases: 4. Germline V gene data show CDR1 as MDHEN and CDR2 as SYDVKM. The CDR3 totals 15 residues. This chain's CDR3 is CASSLWGTGLYEQYF. CDR3 DNA sequence: TGTGCCAGCAGTTTATGGGGGACAGGGTTGTACGAGCAGTACTTC.

The chain uses TRBV5-6 and TRBJ2-4; TRBD1 might be the D (5 bases). CDR1 is SGHDT, CDR2 YYEEEE, per germline. The CDR3 has 18 amino acids. Trimming took off 4 bases at V and 1 base at J, with 21 bases between the two ends. Here the CDR3 reads CASSELGDLSRAKNIQYF. The CDR3 DNA sequence: TGTGCCAGCAGCGAGTTAGGGGATTTGAGTAGGGCCAAAAACATTCAGTACTTC.

The CDR3 DNA sequence: TGTGCCAGCAGTTTCTACGGGGGAACCTACGAGCAGTACTTC. It codes for CASSFYGGTYEQYF. V gene TRBV28 combines with J gene TRBJ2-7; D perhaps matches TRBD2 (6 bases). CDR1 MDHEN and CDR2 SYDVKM come from the germline V gene. The V end was cut by 3 bases, the J end by 2 bases, with 11 bases between. The CDR3 runs 14 residues. The full variable domain, in which reference TRBV28 and TRBJ2-7 provide the parts outside the CDR3, is DVKVTQSSRYLVKRTGEKVFLECVQDMDHENMFWYRQDPGLGLRLIYFSYDVKMKEKGDIPEGYSVSREKKERFSLILESASTNQTSMYLCASSFYGGTYEQYFGPGTRLTVT.

The rearrangement joins TRBV6-1 to TRBJ2-5; 13 bases map to TRBD2. V was clipped by 8 bases and J by 5 bases; unmatched bases: 5. This CDR3 has 14 residues. Germline V lookup: CDR1 MNHNS, CDR2 SASEGT. The CDR3 sequence: CASPRTSGSETQYF. The CDR3 nucleotides read TGTGCCAGCCCCCGGACTAGCGGGAGCGAGACCCAGTACTTC.

With respect to this clone: The germline gene is not matched at one end of the junction; a read error may be the cause. The V and J genes are TRBV19 and TRBJ2-7; 9 bases map to TRBD1. CDR3 length equals 15 residues. From germline, CDR1 is LNHDA and CDR2 SQIVND (reference sequence). The CDR3 region has the DNA TGTGCCAGTAGTATCTCGGGACAGGGATCCTTCGAGCAGTACTTC. Its protein is CASSISGQGSFEQYF.

The chain is built from TRBV4-1 and TRBJ2-3, with 8 bases matching TRBD2. CDR3 length: 19 residues. J was trimmed by 0 bases and V by 0 bases; bases with no gene match: 11. Germline V gene lookup returns CDR1 MGHRA and CDR2 YSYEKL. Here the CDR3 DNA reads TGCGCCAGCAGCCAAGAGGGGTTTAGGGCTAGCGGGAGCACAGATACGCAGTATTTT. Translation gives CASSQEGFRASGSTDTQYF.

This clone occurred once. The rearrangement uses TRBV15 and TRBJ2-2; TRBD2 agrees at 14 bases. CDR3 length equals 18 residues. V lost 5 bases to trimming and J lost 7 bases; unmatched junction nucleotides: 12. CDR1 LNHNV and CDR2 YYDKDF come from the germline V gene (reference sequence). The CDR3 coding sequence is TGTGCCACCAGCTCACTTCCGGGACTAGCGGGAGCTGGCGGGGAGCTGTTTTTT. Amino acid sequence: CATSSLPGLAGAGGELFF.

The rearrangement joins TRBV19 to TRBJ1-5; 9 nucleotides align to TRBD1. Germline V gene sequence: CDR1 LNHDA, CDR2 SQIVND (reference sequence). J was trimmed by 3 bases and V by 3 bases; bases with no gene match: 3. The length of the CDR3 is 15 residues. The CDR3 region is CASSIGQGTNQPQHF. For the CDR3, the DNA is TGTGCCAGTAGTATTGGACAGGGGACCAATCAGCCCCAGCATTTT.

The V gene is TRBV28, the J gene TRBJ1-3; D is unresolved. The CDR3 spans 13 residues. Trimming shortened V by 7 bases and J by 3 bases, and 10 bases separated the two germline ends. The germline V gene encodes CDR1 MDHEN and CDR2 SYDVKM. Here the CDR3 DNA reads TGTGCCAGCATTACCCCGGGTGGAAACACCATATATTTT. This codes for CASITPGGNTIYF.

The CDR3 reads CASSLGGGHNNEQFF. CDR3 sequence (DNA): TGTGCCAGCAGCTTAGGTGGCGGGCATAACAATGAGCAGTTCTTC. The genes are TRBV7-6 and TRBJ2-1, with D tentatively TRBD2 (5 bases). The CDR3 runs 15 residues. Germline values: CDR1 SGHVS, CDR2 FNYEAQ. Deletions cut 1 base from V and 5 bases from J, with 12 bases between.

The CDR3 bases are TGTGCCTGGAGTCAGGAGCAGGGCCTCACCGGGGAGCTGTTTTTT. Amino acid sequence: CAWSQEQGLTGELFF. The V call is TRBV30, the J call TRBJ2-2, with TRBD1 as a possible D gene (5 bases). CDR3 size: 15 residues. CDR1 and CDR2 (germline): GTSNPN, SVGIG (reference sequence). V lost 2 bases and J lost 4, with 14 bases in between.

V is TRBV5-1 and J is TRBJ2-1; 11 bases are shared with TRBD2. This CDR3 comprises 19 residues. Unmatched junction bases numbered 11, after V lost 3 bases and J lost 0 bases. Germline V gene sequence: CDR1 SGHRS, CDR2 YFSETQ. Here the CDR3 reads CASSWRLTSGVSSYNEQFF. The CDR3 DNA reads as TGCGCCAGCAGCTGGAGGCTGACTAGCGGGGTTAGCTCCTACAATGAGCAGTTCTTC.

The gene calls are TRBV27 and TRBJ2-2; D remains ambiguous. Trimming stripped 5 bases from V and 6 bases from J, with 13 bases between. CDR1 is MNHEY, CDR2 SMNVEV, per germline (reference sequence). The CDR3 spans 14 residues. The CDR3 region is CASSLDDGAGELFF. CDR3 in DNA: TGTGCCAGCAGTCTAGACGACGGAGCCGGGGAGCTGTTTTTT.

The rearrangement uses TRBV7-6 and TRBJ1-3, with D maybe TRBD1 (6 bases). The CDR3 spans 15 residues. Germline V CDR1 and CDR2: SGHVS, FNYEAQ. Trimming pared 7 bases from V and 0 bases from J, leaving 13 bases between. CDR3 loop: CASKGTTTSGNTIYF. The DNA of the CDR3 is TGTGCCAGCAAGGGGACAACTACCTCTGGAAACACCATATATTTT.

The genes are TRBV5-5 and TRBJ1-1; a weak D match, TRBD1 (5 bases). The CDR3 has 14 residues. Germline CDR1 is SGHKS and CDR2 is YYEKEE (reference sequence). V was trimmed by 2 bases and J by 4 bases, leaving 12 bases between them. Here the CDR3 reads CASSFPGGGTEAFF. The CDR3 DNA reads as TGTGCCAGCAGCTTCCCCGGGGGGGGCACTGAAGCTTTCTTT.

The rearrangement links TRBV28 to TRBJ1-1, with D unresolved. The CDR3 is made up of 16 amino acids. The V gene lost 3 bases and the J gene lost 0 bases, with 14 bases spanning the gap. CDR1 and CDR2 from the germline V gene are MDHEN and SYDVKM. CDR3 DNA: TGTGCCAGCAGTTTCCCCCGGGTCGGCATGAACACTGAAGCTTTCTTT. Encoded protein: CASSFPRVGMNTEAFF.

The chain carries TRBV28 and TRBJ2-7; D not certain. In germline, CDR1 is MDHEN, CDR2 SYDVKM. There are 10 residues in the CDR3. V lost 8 bases and J 7 bases, leaving 9 bases between the germline ends. DNA of the CDR3: TGTGCCAGCGGCGACGGGGAGCAGTACTTC. It is translated as CASGDGEQYF.

V is TRBV7-9 and J is TRBJ2-1; TRBD1 matches 7 bases. Germline lookup yields CDR1 SEHNR and CDR2 FQNEAQ (reference sequence). Trimming at V came to 5 bases and at J to 2 bases, leaving 9 bases not matched to a gene. The CDR3 covers 16 residues. The chain's CDR3 is CASSITRGQTYNEQFF. The DNA of the CDR3 is TGTGCCAGCAGCATTACTAGGGGACAGACCTACAATGAGCAGTTCTTC.

This chain uses TRBV30 with TRBJ2-2, with TRBD2 identical over 11 bases. The trim removed 8 bases at V and 5 bases at J, leaving 10 bases unmatched. CDR1 and CDR2 from the germline V gene are GTSNPN and SVGIG (reference sequence). The CDR3 has 15 residues. CDR3 DNA sequence: TGTGCCCGGGGGGGCCTAGCGGGGGGAACCGGGGAGCTGTTTTTT. This translates into CARGGLAGGTGELFF.

The chain is built from TRBV6-6 and TRBJ2-1; 11 bases line up with TRBD1. The CDR3 extends over 15 amino acids. Germline V gene data show CDR1 as MNHNY and CDR2 as SVGAGI (reference sequence). After removal of 5 bases from V and 4 bases from J, the junction contained 4 bases not matched to a gene. The CDR3 nucleotides read TGTGCCAGCAGTGCGGGACAGGGGGTTTACAATGAGCAGTTCTTC. The encoded protein is CASSAGQGVYNEQFF.

This clone came up a few times. Its ends do not fully match the called genes, so a read error is possible. The chain employs TRBV6-5 and TRBJ1-1; TRBD1 might be the D (6 bases). Germline CDR1 MNHEY, CDR2 SVGAGI. The CDR3 has 13 residues. The CDR3 spells CASSWQGNAEAFF. CDR3 sequence (DNA): TGTGCCAGCAGTTGGCAGGGGAACGCTGAAGCTTTCTTT.

The V gene is TRBV11-2, the J gene TRBJ2-2; 9 positions match TRBD2. Germline-derived CDR1 and CDR2 are SGHAT and FQNNGV. The CDR3 covers 15 residues. The V segment lost 5 bases and the J segment 5 bases; nucleotides outside the gene matches: 6. The chain's CDR3 is CASSHGLASTGELFF. The CDR3 coding sequence is TGTGCCAGCAGCCACGGACTAGCGTCTACCGGGGAGCTGTTTTTT.

The chain joins TRBV7-2 to TRBJ2-7; TRBD2 is a possible D gene (5 bases). Trimming left V 1 base short and J 2 bases short, with 18 bases between. This CDR3 region has 17 residues. The germline CDR1 and CDR2 sequences are SGHTA and FQGNSA. The CDR3 region has the DNA TGTGCCAGCAGCTTAGGCGGCCAGTTAGCGCCGACCTACGAGCAGTACTTC. Protein product: CASSLGGQLAPTYEQYF.

This chain uses TRBV2 with TRBJ2-7, with TRBD1 matching over 7 bases. Germline values: CDR1 SNHLY, CDR2 FYNNEI. The CDR3 loop spans 13 amino acids. V lost 6 bases, J lost 5 bases, and 7 bases stayed unmatched. CDR3 in amino acids: CASRAGQVDEQYF. CDR3 DNA: TGTGCCAGCAGGGCAGGACAGGTCGACGAGCAGTACTTC.